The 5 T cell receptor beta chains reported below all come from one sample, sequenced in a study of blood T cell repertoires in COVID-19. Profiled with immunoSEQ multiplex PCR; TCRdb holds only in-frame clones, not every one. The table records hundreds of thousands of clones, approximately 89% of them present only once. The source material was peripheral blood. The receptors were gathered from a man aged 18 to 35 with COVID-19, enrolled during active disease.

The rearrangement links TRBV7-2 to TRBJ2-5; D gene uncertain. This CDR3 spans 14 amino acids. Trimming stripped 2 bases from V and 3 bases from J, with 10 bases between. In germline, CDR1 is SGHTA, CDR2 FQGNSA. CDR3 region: CASSLIGSEETQYF. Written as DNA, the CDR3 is TGTGCCAGCAGCTTAATAGGCAGCGAAGAGACCCAGTACTTC.

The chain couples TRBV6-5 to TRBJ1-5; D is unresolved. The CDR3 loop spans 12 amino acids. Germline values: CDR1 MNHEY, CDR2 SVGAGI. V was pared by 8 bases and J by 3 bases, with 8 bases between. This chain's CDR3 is CASGGHNQPQHF. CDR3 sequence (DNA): TGTGCCAGCGGAGGGCACAATCAGCCCCAGCATTTT.

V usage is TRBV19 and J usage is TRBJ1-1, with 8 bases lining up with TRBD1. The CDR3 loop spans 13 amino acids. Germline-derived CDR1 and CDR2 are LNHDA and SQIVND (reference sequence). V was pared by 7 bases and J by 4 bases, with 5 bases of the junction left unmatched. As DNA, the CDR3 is TGTGCCAGTAAGTCAGGGGGCCCCACTGAAGCTTTCTTT. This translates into CASKSGGPTEAFF. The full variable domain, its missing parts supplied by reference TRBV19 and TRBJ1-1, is DGGITQSPKYLFRKEGQNVTLSCEQNLNHDAMYWYRQDPGQGLRLIYYSQIVNDFQKGDIAEGYSVSREKKESFPLTVTSAQKNPTAFYLCASKSGGPTEAFFGQGTRLTVV.

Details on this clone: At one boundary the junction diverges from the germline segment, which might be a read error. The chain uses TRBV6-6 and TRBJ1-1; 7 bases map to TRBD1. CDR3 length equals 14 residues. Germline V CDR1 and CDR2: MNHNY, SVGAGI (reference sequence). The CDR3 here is CASSQKGQNAEAFF. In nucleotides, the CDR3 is TGTGCCAGCAGCCAGAAGGGACAGAACGCTGAAGCTTTCTTT.

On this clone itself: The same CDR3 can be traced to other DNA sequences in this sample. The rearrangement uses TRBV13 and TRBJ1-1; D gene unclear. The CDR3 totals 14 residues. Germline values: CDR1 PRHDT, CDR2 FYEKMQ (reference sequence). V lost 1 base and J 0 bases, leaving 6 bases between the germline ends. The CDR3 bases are TGTGCCAGCAGCTTAGCCCAGATGAACACTGAAGCTTTCTTT. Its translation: CASSLAQMNTEAFF. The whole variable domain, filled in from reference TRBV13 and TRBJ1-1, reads AAGVIQSPRHLIKEKRETATLKCYPIPRHDTVYWYQQGPGQDPQFLISFYEKMQSDKGSIPDRFSAQQFSDYHSELNMSSLELGDSALYFCASSLAQMNTEAFFGQGTRLTVV.